This TCR beta chain was identified in a study of identifying expanded T cells in peripheral blood. The method was immunoSEQ multiplex PCR; TCRdb's version includes in-frame clones alone and lacks a portion of them. This table holds 95,000 or so clones, roughly 86% found once. As concerns this clone: Its antigen is not known. The sample holds other DNA sequences that translate to the same CDR3.

Points from the study as a whole: Clone count variance between approximately two-week samples rose with total template count.

This TCR came from a person aged 18 to 70 in good health. The sample consisted of blood.

The CDR3 reads CASSQDPAGTDTQYF. The CDR3 bases are TGCGCCAGCAGCCAAGATCCGGCGGGCACAGATACGCAGTATTTT. The V gene is TRBV4-1, the J gene TRBJ2-3; no clear D gene. CDR1 is MGHRA and CDR2 is YSYEKL in the germline V gene. CDR3 length: 15 amino acids. With 0 bases removed from V and 1 base from J, the gap between germline ends came to 8 bases.